The sequence of this T cell receptor beta chain was determined in a study of blood T cell repertoires in COVID-19. Clones were read by immunoSEQ multiplex PCR, and TCRdb kept only the in-frame ones, dropping some. The profile shows under 150,000 clones, about 85% of them singletons. CDR1 is MGHRA, CDR2 YSYEKL, per germline. Unmatched junction bases numbered 9, after V lost 6 bases and J lost 10 bases. The CDR3 length is 14 residues. The sample comprised peripheral blood. The chain uses TRBV4-1 and TRBJ2-1, with 10 bases identical to TRBD1. The clonotype comes from a woman aged 60-75 years with COVID-19, enrolled during active disease. The CDR3 bases are TGCGCCAGCAGTGCCATTGGGACAGGGGCCGAGCAGTTCTTC. As protein: CASSAIGTGAEQFF.